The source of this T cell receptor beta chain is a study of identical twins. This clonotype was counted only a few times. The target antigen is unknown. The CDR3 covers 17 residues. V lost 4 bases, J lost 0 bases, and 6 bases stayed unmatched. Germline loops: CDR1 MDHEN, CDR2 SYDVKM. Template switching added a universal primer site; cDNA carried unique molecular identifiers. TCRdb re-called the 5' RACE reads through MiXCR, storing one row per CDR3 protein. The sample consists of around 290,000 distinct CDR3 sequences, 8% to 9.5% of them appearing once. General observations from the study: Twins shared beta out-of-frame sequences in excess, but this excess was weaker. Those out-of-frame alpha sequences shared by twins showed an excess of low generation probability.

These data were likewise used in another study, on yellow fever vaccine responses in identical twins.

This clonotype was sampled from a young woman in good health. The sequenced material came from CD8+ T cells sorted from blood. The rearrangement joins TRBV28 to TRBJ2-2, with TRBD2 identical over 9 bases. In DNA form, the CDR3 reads TGTGCCAGCAGTTCATTAGCGGGAGTATCGAACACCGGGGAGCTGTTTTTT. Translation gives CASSSLAGVSNTGELFF.